This T cell receptor beta chain is from a study of T cell responses to AZD1222 COVID-19 vaccine. Study observations and caveats: CD4 TCRs associated with vaccination spanned spike, dominating at 160-218 and 743-854. Nearly half of spike-specific TCRs reportedly target variant regions that are unmutated in the B.1.351 and B.1.1.7 variants.

Germline CDR1 and CDR2: SGHDT and YYEEEE. V lost 0 bases and J lost 0, with 13 bases in between. CDR3 length equals 16 residues. To note about this clone: Antigen specificity is unknown.

Second-dose timings of about 4 or about 12 weeks were pooled. Assay used: immunoSEQ multiplex PCR; TCRdb lists only in-frame clones, some missing. The table shows some 69,000 clones, with 75% to 85% occurring only once. The receptor's source is an adult who received the AZD1222 COVID-19 vaccine. The chain employs TRBV5-6 and TRBJ2-7; no clear D. The sample consisted of peripheral blood, taken 28 days after the second AZD1222 dose. CDR3 region: CASSLAQTNPSYEQYF. The CDR3 region has the DNA TGTGCCAGCAGCTTGGCCCAGACCAATCCCTCCTACGAGCAGTACTTC.